This entry lists 2 T cell receptor beta chains sequenced from one sample in a study of a mutant IDH1 vaccine in newly diagnosed glioma. Data came from immunoSEQ multiplex PCR; TCRdb stores just in-frame clones and leaves some out. The table records fewer than 70,000 clones, about 90% of them present only once. Time point indicated: week 5, during vaccination. Doses of 300 ug of mutant IDH1 20-mer peptide were given with topical imiquimod. For these TCRs, the target antigens are not known. The sample here was PBMCs, taken from a glioma patient whose treatment included an IDH1 peptide vaccine. The origin of the receptors is a woman aged 40 to 50 with glioma.

This clone showed up just once. This chain connects TRBV2 to TRBJ1-5; weak D call: TRBD1 (6 bases). CDR1 and CDR2 (germline): SNHLY, FYNNEI. The CDR3 contains 14 residues. Trimming removed 6 bases from V and 7 bases from J, with 16 bases in between. CDR3 DNA: TGTGCCAGCAGCCTCAGGGGTGCGGGGCAGCCCCAGCATTTT. Translation gives CASSLRGAGQPQHF. Full variable domain (outside the CDR3, taken from reference TRBV2 and TRBJ1-5): EPEVTQTPSHQVTQMGQEVILRCVPISNHLYFYWYRQILGQKVEFLVSFYNNEISEKSEIFDDQFSVERPDGSNFTLKIRSTKLEDSAMYFCASSLRGAGQPQHFGDGTRLSIL.

The V call is TRBV4-2, the J call TRBJ2-2, with 10 bases aligning to TRBD2. Germline assignment: CDR1 LGHNA and CDR2 YNFKEQ. V was clipped by 6 bases and J by 5 bases; unmatched bases: 6. There are 15 residues in the CDR3. The DNA for the CDR3 is TGTGCCAGCAGGATCTTAGCGGGGGGAACCGGGGAGCTGTTTTTT. This encodes CASRILAGGTGELFF.